This entry lists 15 T cell receptor beta chains sequenced from one sample in a study of T cells after yellow fever vaccination. MiXCR, applied by TCRdb to the 5' RACE reads, yields one record per CDR3 protein. The table has 78,000 or so distinct CDR3 sequences, more than 5.5% seen once. This specimen was CD8+ T cells sorted from PBMCs, taken 10 days after the first yellow fever vaccination. These receptors were obtained from a man younger than 35 who received the YFV17D yellow fever vaccine.

The table lists this clonotype with many counts. This chain connects TRBV27 to TRBJ2-4; unclear D gene. V was shortened by 2 bases and J by 8 bases, with 7 bases between the two germline ends. Germline assignment: CDR1 MNHEY and CDR2 SMNVEV (reference sequence). CDR3 size: 12 residues. In DNA form, the CDR3 reads TGTGCCAGCAGTTTAATCGGAGACATTCAGTACTTC. It is translated as CASSLIGDIQYF.

In its sample, this clonotype was seen a few times. The chain recombines TRBV7-2 with TRBJ2-5, with TRBD2 identical over 12 bases. Trimming took 5 bases from V and 5 from J; bases not matched to a gene: 9. There are 16 residues in the CDR3. Germline lookup yields CDR1 SGHTA and CDR2 FQGNSA. The CDR3 sequence: CASSPRLAGVRETQYF. The CDR3 nucleotides read TGTGCCAGCAGCCCGAGACTAGCGGGGGTCCGGGAGACCCAGTACTTC.

The chain joins TRBV20-1 to TRBJ1-2; D perhaps matches TRBD1 (5 bases). Trimming took 5 bases from V and 4 from J, leaving 14 bases between them. Germline assignment: CDR1 DFQATT and CDR2 SNEGSKA (reference sequence). The CDR3 is 13 residues long. The chain's CDR3 is CSAGDGAGYGYTF. The DNA for the CDR3 is TGCAGTGCTGGGGACGGGGCGGGCTATGGCTACACCTTC.

This clonotype was observed at least ten times. This rearrangement joins TRBV4-2 to TRBJ2-7, with a possible D match to TRBD2 (6 bases). V was pared by 4 bases and J by 3 bases, with 13 bases between. The CDR3 totals 14 residues. Germline V CDR1 and CDR2: LGHNA, YNFKEQ. This CDR3 is CASSPEPGGYEQYF. In DNA, the CDR3 is TGTGCCAGCAGCCCTGAGCCCGGGGGCTACGAGCAGTACTTC.

The rearrangement links TRBV10-2 to TRBJ2-1; D remains ambiguous. The CDR3 spans 15 residues. CDR1 and CDR2 from the germline V gene are WSHSY and SAAADI. V lost 0 bases to trimming and J lost 4 bases, with 10 bases between them. CDR3 sequence: CASSESTSGYNEQFF. The CDR3 coding sequence is TGCGCCAGCAGTGAGTCGACCTCCGGATACAATGAGCAGTTCTTC.

At least ten counts were recorded for this clonotype. V is TRBV13 and J is TRBJ2-7; unclear D gene. The V end lost 2 bases, the J end lost 1 base, and 9 bases lay between the germline ends. The V gene's germline CDR1 is PRHDT and CDR2 FYEKMQ (reference sequence). The CDR3 totals 14 residues. CDR3 nucleotides: TGTGCCAGCAGCTTATACGGATTATCCTACGAGCAGTACGTC. This sequence encodes CASSLYGLSYEQYV.

This clonotype was picked up many times. J is TRBJ1-2 and V is TRBV7-3; D is ambiguous. The V end lost 2 bases, the J end lost 8 bases, and 12 bases lay between the germline ends. From germline, CDR1 is SGHTA and CDR2 FQGTGA. CDR3 length equals 13 residues. The CDR3 is CASSLHGVKGYTF. CDR3 nucleotides: TGTGCCAGCAGCTTACACGGAGTGAAGGGCTACACCTTC. Full variable domain (remainder filled in from reference TRBV7-3 and TRBJ1-2): GAGVSQTPSNKVTEKGKYVELRCDPISGHTALYWYRQSLGQGPEFLIYFQGTGAADDSGLPNDRFFAVRPEGSVSTLKIQRTERGDSAVYLCASSLHGVKGYTFGSGTRLTVV.

The gene calls are TRBV4-2 and TRBJ2-2; 9 nucleotides align to TRBD1. Germline V gene lookup returns CDR1 LGHNA and CDR2 YNFKEQ. This CDR3 contains 16 residues. Trimming removed 0 bases from V and 5 bases from J; junction bases left unmatched: 4. The CDR3 region is CASSQEETGGTGELFF. CDR3 sequence (DNA): TGTGCCAGCAGCCAAGAGGAGACAGGGGGAACCGGGGAGCTGTTTTTT.

This clonotype showed up many times. The J gene is TRBJ2-3, the V gene TRBV7-2; unclear D gene. The CDR3 contains 14 residues. The germline V gene encodes CDR1 SGHTA and CDR2 FQGNSA. V lost 2 bases to trimming and J lost 0 bases, with 6 bases between them. The CDR3: CASSLIPSTDTQYF. The DNA for the CDR3 is TGTGCCAGCAGCTTAATTCCTAGCACAGATACGCAGTATTTT.

The sample holds a few counts of this clonotype. The CDR3, as DNA: TGCAGTGCGATGGACCTCGGGCCGTTGGGACCCCTCCACTTT. Its protein is CSAMDLGPLGPLHF. The rearrangement links TRBV20-1 to TRBJ1-6; D gene unclear. V lost 6 bases, J lost 12 bases, and 21 bases lay in between. Per germline, CDR1 DFQATT and CDR2 SNEGSKA (reference sequence). The CDR3 runs to 14 residues.

This clonotype was recorded many times. The chain uses TRBV7-2 and TRBJ1-1, with TRBD1 as a possible D gene (5 bases). Germline-derived CDR1 and CDR2 are SGHTA and FQGNSA. Between the trimmed V and J ends, which lost 4 bases and 6 bases, there was a span of 18 bases. The CDR3 consists of 15 residues. The CDR3 spells CASSSRGGDYAEAFF. The CDR3 DNA reads as TGTGCCAGCAGCTCCCGGGGAGGGGATTATGCTGAAGCTTTCTTT. The full variable domain, in which reference TRBV7-2 and TRBJ1-1 provide the parts outside the CDR3, is GAGVSQSPSNKVTEKGKDVELRCDPISGHTALYWYRQSLGQGLEFLIYFQGNSAPDKSGLPSDRFSAERTGGSVSTLTIQRTQQEDSAVYLCASSSRGGDYAEAFFGQGTRLTVV.

This clonotype was observed many times. V and J are TRBV4-1 and TRBJ2-2; no reliable D call. CDR1 MGHRA and CDR2 YSYEKL come from the germline V gene. The CDR3 runs 15 residues. Trimming left V 1 base short and J 4 bases short, with 10 bases between. The CDR3: CASSQALGLTGELFF. The CDR3 nucleotides are TGCGCCAGCAGCCAAGCGTTAGGCCTCACCGGGGAGCTGTTTTTT.

This clonotype was observed many times. V usage is TRBV10-3 and J usage is TRBJ1-2, with unresolved D. This CDR3 is built from 12 residues. V lost 4 bases and J 8 bases, leaving 11 bases between the germline ends. Germline V CDR1 and CDR2: ENHRY, SYGVKD. Here the CDR3 DNA reads TGTGCCATCAGTGGTGGGGTCGGCGGCTACACCTTC. The encoded protein is CAISGGVGGYTF.

This clonotype turned up a few times. The chain has TRBV7-9 and TRBJ2-5; 8 positions match TRBD1. Germline V lookup: CDR1 SEHNR, CDR2 FQNEAQ (reference sequence). J gave up 4 bases and V 6 bases, and 4 bases lay outside the gene matches. CDR3 length: 13 residues. The CDR3 nucleotides are TGTGCCAGCAGAGACAGGGGTGGAGAGACCCAGTACTTC. As protein: CASRDRGGETQYF.

This clonotype was observed many times. J is TRBJ1-4 and V is TRBV12-3 or TRBV12-4, with no clear D. Trimming took off 6 bases at V and 5 bases at J, with 10 bases between the two ends. The CDR3 is 13 amino acids. The CDR3: CASRVGGNEKLFF. DNA of the CDR3: TGTGCCAGCAGGGTGGGAGGGAATGAAAAACTGTTTTTT.